This T cell receptor beta chain was retrieved from a study of T cells in narcolepsy. Regarding the study as a whole: Same-patient CSF and blood CD4+ T cell clonotypes included HCRT-specific and TRIB2-specific autoreactive ones. No autoreactive T cell clone sequences appeared in some memory CD4+ repertoires.

The sample holds one count of this clone. The antigen remains unidentified. V was shortened by 5 bases and J by 1 base, with 12 bases between the two germline ends. The CDR3 has 15 amino acids. Germline-derived CDR1 and CDR2 are SGHAT and FQNNGV. The method was immunoSEQ multiplex PCR; TCRdb's version includes in-frame clones alone and lacks a portion of them. Here the sample spans some 25,000 clones, 75% to 90% being singletons. This chain links TRBV11-2 with TRBJ2-4; D might be TRBD1 (6 bases). This TCR was sampled from a human donor with narcolepsy. Sequencing was carried out using CD45RA- memory CD4+ T cells from PBMCs. CDR3 DNA sequence: TGTGCCAGCAGCCCAGGGGTGTCGGCCAAAAACATTCAGTACTTC. This sequence encodes CASSPGVSAKNIQYF.